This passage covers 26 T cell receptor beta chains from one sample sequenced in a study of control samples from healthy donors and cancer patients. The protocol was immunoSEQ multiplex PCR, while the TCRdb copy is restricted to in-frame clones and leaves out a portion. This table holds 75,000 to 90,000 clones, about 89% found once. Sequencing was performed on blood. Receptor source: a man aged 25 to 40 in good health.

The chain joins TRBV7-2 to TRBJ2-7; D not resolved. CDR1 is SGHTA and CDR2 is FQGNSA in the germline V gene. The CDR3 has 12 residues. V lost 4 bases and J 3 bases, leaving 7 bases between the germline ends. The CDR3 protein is CASSSDLYEQYV. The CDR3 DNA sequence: TGTGCCAGCAGCTCCGACCTCTACGAGCAGTACGTC.

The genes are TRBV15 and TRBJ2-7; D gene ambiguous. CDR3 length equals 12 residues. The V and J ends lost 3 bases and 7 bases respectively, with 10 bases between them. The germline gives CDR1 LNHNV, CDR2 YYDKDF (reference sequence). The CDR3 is CATSSETLEQYV. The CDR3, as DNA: TGTGCCACCAGCAGTGAAACTTTGGAGCAGTACGTC.

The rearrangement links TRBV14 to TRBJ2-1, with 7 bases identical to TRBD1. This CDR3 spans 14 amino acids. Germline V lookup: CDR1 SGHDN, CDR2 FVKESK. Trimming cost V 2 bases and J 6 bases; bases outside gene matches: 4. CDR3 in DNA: TGTGCCAGCAGCCAAAAGACAGGGTTCAATGAGCAGTTCTTC. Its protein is CASSQKTGFNEQFF.

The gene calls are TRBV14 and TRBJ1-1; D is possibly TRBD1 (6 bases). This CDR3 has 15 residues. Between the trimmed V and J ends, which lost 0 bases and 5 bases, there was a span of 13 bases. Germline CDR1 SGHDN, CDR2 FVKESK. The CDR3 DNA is TGTGCCAGCAGCCAAGATGGGGGGCGCGTGACTGAAGCTTTCTTT. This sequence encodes CASSQDGGRVTEAFF.

CDR3 coding DNA: TGTGCCAGCAGCTTAAAGGCGCGGGGGGGCCTGAGGTTCTTC. Its protein product is CASSLKARGGLRFF. The chain couples TRBV7-9 to TRBJ2-1; TRBD2 matches 9 bases. V dropped 2 bases and J dropped 15; count of bases not matched to a gene: 11. This CDR3 has 14 residues. Germline-derived CDR1 and CDR2 are SEHNR and FQNEAQ (reference sequence).

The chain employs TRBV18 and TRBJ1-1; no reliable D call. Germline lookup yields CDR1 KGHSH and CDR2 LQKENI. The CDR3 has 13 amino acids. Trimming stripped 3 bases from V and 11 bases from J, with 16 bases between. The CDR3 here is CASSPRGGRDAFF. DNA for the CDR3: TGTGCCAGCTCACCCCGGGGAGGGCGTGACGCTTTCTTT.

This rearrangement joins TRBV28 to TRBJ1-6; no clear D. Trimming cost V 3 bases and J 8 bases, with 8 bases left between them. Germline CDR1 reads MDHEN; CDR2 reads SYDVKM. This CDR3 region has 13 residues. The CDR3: CASSFPTDSPLHF. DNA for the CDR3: TGTGCCAGCAGTTTCCCCACAGATTCACCCCTCCACTTT.

CDR3 nucleotide sequence: TGTGCCACCAGCAGAGGCCCCTACTTAACTCAAGAGACCCAGTACTTC. As protein: CATSRGPYLTQETQYF. The chain combines TRBV15 with TRBJ2-5; no reliable D call. V dropped 1 base and J dropped 2 bases, with 14 bases sitting between them. CDR3 length: 16 residues. Germline V CDR1 and CDR2: LNHNV, YYDKDF (reference sequence). Based on the CDR3 plus reference TRBV15 and TRBJ2-5, the full variable domain is DAMVIQNPRYQVTQFGKPVTLSCSQTLNHNVMYWYQQKSSQAPKLLFHYYDKDFNNEADTPDNFQSRRPNTSFCFLDIRSPGLGDTAMYLCATSRGPYLTQETQYFGPGTRLLVL.

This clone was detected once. Here the CDR3 reads CASSYSPGRNTEAFF. DNA for the CDR3: TGTGCCAGCAGTTACTCTCCCGGAAGGAACACTGAAGCTTTCTTT. The chain couples TRBV6-5 to TRBJ1-1; no definite D call. The V gene's germline CDR1 is MNHEY and CDR2 SVGAGI. This CDR3 region has 15 residues. With 0 bases removed from V and 1 base from J, the gap between germline ends came to 9 bases.

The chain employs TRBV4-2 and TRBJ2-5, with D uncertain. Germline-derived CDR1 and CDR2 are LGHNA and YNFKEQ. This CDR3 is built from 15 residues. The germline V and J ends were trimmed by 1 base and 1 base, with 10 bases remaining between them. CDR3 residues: CASSQGNDPQETQYF. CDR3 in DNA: TGTGCCAGCAGCCAAGGGAACGACCCCCAAGAGACCCAGTACTTC.

The CDR3 is CASSEVPTGSEYEQYF. Written as DNA, the CDR3 is TGTGCCAGCAGTGAAGTGCCCACGGGGTCTGAGTACGAGCAGTACTTC. This chain connects TRBV2 to TRBJ2-7; perhaps TRBD2 as D (5 bases). Germline CDR1 reads SNHLY; CDR2 reads FYNNEI. The CDR3 is made up of 16 amino acids. Trimming removed 1 base at V and 4 bases at J, with 17 bases between.

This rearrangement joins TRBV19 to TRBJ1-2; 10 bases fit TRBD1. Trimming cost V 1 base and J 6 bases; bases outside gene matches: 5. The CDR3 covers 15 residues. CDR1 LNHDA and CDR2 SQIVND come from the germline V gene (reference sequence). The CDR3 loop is CASSIGDRGRNGYTF. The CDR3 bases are TGTGCCAGTAGTATAGGGGACAGGGGAAGGAATGGCTACACCTTC.

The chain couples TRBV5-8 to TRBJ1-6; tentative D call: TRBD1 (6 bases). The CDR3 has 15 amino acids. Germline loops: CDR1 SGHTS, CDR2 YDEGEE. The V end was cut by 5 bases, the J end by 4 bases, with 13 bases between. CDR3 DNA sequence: TGTGCCAGCAGAAATACAGGGTATTATAATTCACCCCTCCACTTT. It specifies CASRNTGYYNSPLHF.

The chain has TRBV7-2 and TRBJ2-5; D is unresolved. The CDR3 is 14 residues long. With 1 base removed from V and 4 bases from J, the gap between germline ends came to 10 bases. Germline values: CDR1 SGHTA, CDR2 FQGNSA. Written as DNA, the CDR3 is TGTGCCAGCAGCTTAGGGGCTAGAACAGAGACCCAGTACTTC. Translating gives CASSLGARTETQYF.

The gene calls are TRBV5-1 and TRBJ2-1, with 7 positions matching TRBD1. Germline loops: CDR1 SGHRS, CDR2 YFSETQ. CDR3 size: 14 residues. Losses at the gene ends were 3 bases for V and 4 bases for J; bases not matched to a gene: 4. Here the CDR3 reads CASSSGTVYNEQFF. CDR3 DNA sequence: TGCGCCAGCAGCTCCGGGACAGTTTACAATGAGCAGTTCTTC.

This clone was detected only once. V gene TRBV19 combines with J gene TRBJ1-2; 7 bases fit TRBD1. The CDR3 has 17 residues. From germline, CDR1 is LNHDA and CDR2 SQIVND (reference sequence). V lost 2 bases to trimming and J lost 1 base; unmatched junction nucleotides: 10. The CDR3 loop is CASSIHKAGQNNYGYTF. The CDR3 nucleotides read TGTGCCAGTAGTATACACAAGGCGGGACAGAATAACTATGGCTACACCTTC.

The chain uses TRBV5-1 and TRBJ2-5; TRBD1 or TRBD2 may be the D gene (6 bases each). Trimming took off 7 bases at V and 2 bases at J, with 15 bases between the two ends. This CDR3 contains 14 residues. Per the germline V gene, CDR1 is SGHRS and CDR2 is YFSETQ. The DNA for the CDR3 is TGCGCCAGCGCCTCGGGGGCCGGGCAAGAGACCCAGTACTTC. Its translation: CASASGAGQETQYF. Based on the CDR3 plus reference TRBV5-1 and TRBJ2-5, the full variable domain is KAGVTQTPRYLIKTRGQQVTLSCSPISGHRSVSWYQQTPGQGLQFLFEYFSETQRNKGNFPGRFSGRQFSNSRSEMNVSTLELGDSALYLCASASGAGQETQYFGPGTRLLVL.

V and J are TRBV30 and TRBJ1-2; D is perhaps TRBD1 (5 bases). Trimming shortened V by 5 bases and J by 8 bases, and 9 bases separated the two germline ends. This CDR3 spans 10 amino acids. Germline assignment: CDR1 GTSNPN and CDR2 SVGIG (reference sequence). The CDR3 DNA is TGTGCCTGGCTAGGACACGGCTACACCTTC. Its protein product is CAWLGHGYTF. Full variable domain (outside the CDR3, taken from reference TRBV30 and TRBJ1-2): SQTIHQWPATLVQPVGSPLSLECTVEGTSNPNLYWYRQAAGRGLQLLFYSVGIGQISSEVPQNLSASRPQDRQFILSSKKLLLSDSGFYLCAWLGHGYTFGSGTRLTVV.

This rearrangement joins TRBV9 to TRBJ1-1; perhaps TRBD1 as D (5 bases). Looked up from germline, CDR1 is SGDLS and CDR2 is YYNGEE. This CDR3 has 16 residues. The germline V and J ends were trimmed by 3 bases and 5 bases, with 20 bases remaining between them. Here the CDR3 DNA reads TGTGCCAGCAGCGCCATTACGAGGGGCGCCGGGACTGAAGCTTTCTTT. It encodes CASSAITRGAGTEAFF.

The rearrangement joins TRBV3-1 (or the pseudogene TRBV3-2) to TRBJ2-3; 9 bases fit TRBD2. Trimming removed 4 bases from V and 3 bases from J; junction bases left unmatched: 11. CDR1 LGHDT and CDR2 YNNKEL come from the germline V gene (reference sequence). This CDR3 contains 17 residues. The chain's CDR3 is CASSRRRGGGETDTQYF. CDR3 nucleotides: TGTGCCAGCAGCCGCCGTCGGGGCGGGGGGGAAACAGATACGCAGTATTTT.

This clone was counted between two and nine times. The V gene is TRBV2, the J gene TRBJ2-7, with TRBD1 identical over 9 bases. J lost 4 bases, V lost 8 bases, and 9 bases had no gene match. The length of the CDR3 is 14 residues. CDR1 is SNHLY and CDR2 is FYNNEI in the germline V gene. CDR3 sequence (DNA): TGTGCCAGCTTTTCCGGGACAGGGCAGTACGAGCAGTACTTC. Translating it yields CASFSGTGQYEQYF.

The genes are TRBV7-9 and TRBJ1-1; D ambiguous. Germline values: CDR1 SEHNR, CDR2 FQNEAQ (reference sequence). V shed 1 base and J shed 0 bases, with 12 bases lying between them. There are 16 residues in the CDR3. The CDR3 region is CASSLGAPGMNTEAFF. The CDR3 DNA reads TGTGCCAGCAGCTTAGGGGCTCCGGGGATGAACACTGAAGCTTTCTTT.

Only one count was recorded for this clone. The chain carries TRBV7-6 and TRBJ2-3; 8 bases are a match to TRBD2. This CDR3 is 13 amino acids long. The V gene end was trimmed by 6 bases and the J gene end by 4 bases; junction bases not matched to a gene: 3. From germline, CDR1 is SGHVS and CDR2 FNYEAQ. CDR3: CASRSGGADTQYF. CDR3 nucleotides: TGTGCCAGCAGGTCGGGGGGGGCAGATACGCAGTATTTT.

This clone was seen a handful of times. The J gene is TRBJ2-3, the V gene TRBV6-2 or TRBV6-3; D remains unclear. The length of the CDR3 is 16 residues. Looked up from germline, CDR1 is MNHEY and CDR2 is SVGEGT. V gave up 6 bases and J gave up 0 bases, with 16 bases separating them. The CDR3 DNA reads TGTGCCAGCAGCCCCAACAGTATCATTAGCACAGATACGCAGTATTTT. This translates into CASSPNSIISTDTQYF.

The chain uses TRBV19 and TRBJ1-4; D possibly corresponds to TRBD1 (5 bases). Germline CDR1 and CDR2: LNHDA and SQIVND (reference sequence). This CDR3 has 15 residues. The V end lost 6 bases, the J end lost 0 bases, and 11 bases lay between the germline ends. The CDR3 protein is CASRAREATNEKLFF. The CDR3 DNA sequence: TGTGCCAGTAGGGCCAGGGAGGCAACTAATGAAAAACTGTTTTTT.

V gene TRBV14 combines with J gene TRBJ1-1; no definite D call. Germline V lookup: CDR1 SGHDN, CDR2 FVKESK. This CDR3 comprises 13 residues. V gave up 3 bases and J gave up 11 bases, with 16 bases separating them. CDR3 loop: CASSHSPGLKAFF. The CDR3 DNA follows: TGTGCCAGCAGCCATTCTCCTGGGCTCAAGGCTTTCTTT.